Listed below are T cell receptor beta chains from one sample, sequenced in a study of T cell responses to AZD1222 COVID-19 vaccine. The assay was immunoSEQ multiplex PCR, and TCRdb's table has in-frame clones only and misses some. The data show around 140,000 clones, approximately 92% seen once. The specimen comprised peripheral blood, sampled on day 0 of AZD1222 vaccination. The receptors were sampled from an adult in good health. Each CDR3 is given without its conserved first and last residue.

v_call	cdr3_length	j_call	cdr3_aa
TRBV5-4	14	TRBJ2-5	ASSPSLGEWQETQY
TRBV19	15	TRBJ1-5	ASSRDRGAVGNQPQH
TRBV7-8	13	TRBJ1-6	ASSPNRDLNSPLH
TRBV13	11	TRBJ2-7	ASSLGRADEQY
TRBV7-9	12	TRBJ1-1	ASSLDTTASEAF
TRBV28	18	TRBJ2-1	ASSDPPGTAAGGRVNEQF
TRBV5-5	9	TRBJ2-3	ASSSTDTQY
TRBV4-1	13	TRBJ2-7	ASSQGGGLAAEQY
TRBV5-6	14	TRBJ1-1	ASSLAVGTGRTEAF
TRBV7-2	11	TRBJ1-2	ASSSGRTYGYT
TRBV10-1	11	TRBJ1-2	ASSEDRERGYT
TRBV10-3	10	TRBJ1-1	AIAGVNTEAF
TRBV5-5	11	TRBJ1-1	ASSGTEGTEAF
TRBV4-2	10	TRBJ1-2	ASSQEPGGVT
TRBV2	12	TRBJ1-4	ASSDTGVGEKLF
TRBV9	10	TRBJ2-1	ASSVGTNEQF
TRBV28	13	TRBJ1-5	ASSSTDRGRQPQH
TRBV12-5	12	TRBJ1-4	ASGPGGGLGKLF
TRBV5-1	14	TRBJ2-7	ASSLGLAGGDYEQY
TRBV7-9	13	TRBJ1-1	ASSSRRGQGTEAF
TRBV5-4	13	TRBJ2-7	ASSLAVAGVSEQY
TRBV28	10	TRBJ2-7	ASSSTGTRNN
TRBV29-1	11	TRBJ1-1	SLTRGLYTEAF
TRBV7-9	15	TRBJ2-5	ASSRGGLAGGQETQY
TRBV2	11	TRBJ1-3	ASYRDRGNTIY
TRBV2	14	TRBJ2-1	ASSQSWSGRLHEQF
TRBV23-1	16	TRBJ2-3	ASSQRTSGREETDTQY
TRBV12-3/TRBV12-4	11	TRBJ1-1	ASSLNQATEAF
TRBV5-1	11	TRBJ2-3	ASSLFGEDTQY
TRBV9	14	TRBJ2-3	ASSVAGHLNTDTQY
TRBV10-3	12	TRBJ1-2	AISQVEANYGYT